This entry lists 25 T cell receptor beta chains sequenced from one sample in a study of blood T cell repertoires in COVID-19. The table came from immunoSEQ multiplex PCR; TCRdb's copy has only in-frame clones and leaves some out. The sample lists about 270,000 clones; 88% were seen once. Source material: PBMCs or T cells enriched from blood (not recorded which). The receptors were sampled from a woman in her forties or fifties who had recovered from COVID-19.

The J gene is TRBJ2-5, the V gene TRBV3-1 (or the pseudogene TRBV3-2); 7 nucleotides agree with TRBD2. The CDR3 extends over 15 amino acids. In germline, CDR1 is LGHDT, CDR2 YNNKEL (reference sequence). With V trimmed by 1 base and J by 7 bases, 9 bases remained unmatched. The CDR3 DNA reads TGTGCCAGCAGCCAAGTCGGGAGGCTCGAGGGGACCCAGTACTTC. Amino acids: CASSQVGRLEGTQYF.

This clone appeared a few times. V is TRBV2 and J is TRBJ2-1; 7 bases fit TRBD2. The CDR3 extends over 15 amino acids. Losses at the gene ends were 4 bases for V and 3 bases for J; bases not matched to a gene: 6. Germline V gives CDR1 SNHLY, CDR2 FYNNEI. This chain's CDR3 is CASSGGGSVYNEQFF. DNA of the CDR3: TGTGCCAGCAGTGGAGGCGGGAGTGTCTACAATGAGCAGTTCTTC. Together with reference TRBV2 and TRBJ2-1, the CDR3 gives the full variable domain: EPEVTQTPSHQVTQMGQEVILRCVPISNHLYFYWYRQILGQKVEFLVSFYNNEISEKSEIFDDQFSVERPDGSNFTLKIRSTKLEDSAMYFCASSGGGSVYNEQFFGPGTRLTVL.

The genes are TRBV4-2 and TRBJ1-3; D possibly corresponds to TRBD1 (6 bases). The CDR3 runs to 15 residues. Germline V lookup: CDR1 LGHNA, CDR2 YNFKEQ. V was pared by 4 bases and J by 3 bases, with 13 bases between. The CDR3 DNA follows: TGTGCCAGCAGCCCATTCCAGGGGATTGGAAACACCATATATTTT. Translation: CASSPFQGIGNTIYF.

This chain joins TRBV7-5 and TRBJ2-1; the D call in the table, TRBD2, was not verified against the DNA. TRBV7-5 is termed a pseudogene. This CDR3 contains 16 residues. The CDR3 DNA reads TGTGCCAGAAGCTTAGAACGGGGTGGATCCTGCAATGAGCAGTTCTTC. Protein product: CARSLERGGSCNEQFF.

V is TRBV6-2 or TRBV6-3 and J is TRBJ2-7; maybe TRBD2 (6 bases). V was shortened by 6 bases and J by 3 bases, with 9 bases between the two germline ends. Germline V gene data show CDR1 as MNHEY and CDR2 as SVGEGT. The CDR3 loop spans 12 amino acids. CDR3 in amino acids: CASSLAIYEQYF. In nucleotides, the CDR3 is TGTGCCAGCAGCCTAGCGATCTACGAGCAGTACTTC.

The rearrangement joins TRBV18 to TRBJ1-2; D gene uncertain. Germline CDR1 and CDR2: KGHSH and LQKENI. V was cut by 3 bases and J by 2 bases, with 13 bases left in between. The CDR3 has 15 amino acids. The CDR3 protein is CASSPLPDTNYGYTF. The CDR3, as DNA: TGTGCCAGCTCACCTCTCCCCGACACCAACTATGGCTACACCTTC.

The V call is TRBV28, the J call TRBJ1-6; the match to TRBD1 covers 8 bases. V lost 6 bases to trimming and J lost 6 bases; unmatched junction nucleotides: 28. CDR1 and CDR2 from the germline V gene are MDHEN and SYDVKM. The CDR3 is made up of 22 amino acids. CDR3 nucleotide sequence: TGTGCCAGCAGCAAACTTCCCTTATCTAGGCAGGGGGCTGTAATTCGTAATTCACCCCTCCACTTT. Its translation: CASSKLPLSRQGAVIRNSPLHF. Full variable domain (missing parts from reference TRBV28 and TRBJ1-6): DVKVTQSSRYLVKRTGEKVFLECVQDMDHENMFWYRQDPGLGLRLIYFSYDVKMKEKGDIPEGYSVSREKKERFSLILESASTNQTSMYLCASSKLPLSRQGAVIRNSPLHFGNGTRLTVT.

The chain couples TRBV18 to TRBJ2-7; 13 bases are a match to TRBD2. The CDR3 extends over 15 amino acids. With V trimmed by 4 bases and J by 7 bases, 7 bases remained unmatched. Germline values: CDR1 KGHSH, CDR2 LQKENI. CDR3 amino acids: CASSHGLAGVFEQYF. Written as DNA, the CDR3 is TGTGCCAGCTCACATGGACTAGCGGGAGTTTTTGAGCAGTACTTC.

This sequence joins TRBV19 and TRBJ2-7; possible D gene TRBD2, 6 bases. The ends were cut back, 1 base at V and 0 bases at J, with 13 bases in the middle. Germline V gene sequence: CDR1 LNHDA, CDR2 SQIVND (reference sequence). CDR3 length equals 16 residues. The CDR3, as DNA: TGTGCCAGTAGTATAGGAGGCGGGGCGGACTCCTACGAGCAGTACTTC. It translates to CASSIGGGADSYEQYF.

The V gene is TRBV29-1, the J gene TRBJ2-4; no clear D. The CDR3 contains 12 residues. Trimming cost V 7 bases and J 6 bases, with 13 bases left between them. CDR1 and CDR2 (germline): SQVTM, ANQGSEA. The CDR3 here is CSGTMDGNIQYF. The CDR3 DNA reads as TGCAGCGGAACTATGGATGGAAACATTCAGTACTTC.

Regarding this clone: At the DNA level, this CDR3 is encoded by other sequences in the same sample as well. V gene TRBV28 combines with J gene TRBJ1-2; 7 bases map to TRBD1. CDR1 is MDHEN and CDR2 is SYDVKM in the germline V gene. Trimming took 5 bases from V and 4 from J; bases not matched to a gene: 4. This CDR3 is 13 amino acids long. The CDR3 region is CASSRDSLYGYTF. DNA of the CDR3: TGTGCCAGCAGTCGGGACAGCCTCTATGGCTACACCTTC.

The chain joins TRBV19 to TRBJ1-2, with TRBD1 matching 7 bases. The CDR3 totals 13 residues. V was clipped by 9 bases and J by 4 bases; unmatched bases: 8. Per germline, CDR1 LNHDA and CDR2 SQIVND (reference sequence). The CDR3 DNA reads as TGTGCCAGCAAGGACAGGTCGGGCTATGGCTACACCTTC. Encoded protein: CASKDRSGYGYTF.

The sample holds a few counts of this clone. This chain links TRBV28 with TRBJ2-6; 7 nucleotides agree with TRBD2. The CDR3 runs 16 residues. The V segment lost 2 bases and the J segment 3 bases; nucleotides outside the gene matches: 4. In germline, CDR1 is MDHEN, CDR2 SYDVKM. CDR3 loop: CASSLRGELGANVLTF. The CDR3 DNA reads TGTGCCAGCAGTTTACGGGGGGAACTTGGGGCCAACGTCCTGACTTTC.

CDR3 residues: CASSTSGKSSYNEQFF. The CDR3 DNA reads TGTGCCAGCAGTACCAGCGGTAAGAGCTCCTACAATGAGCAGTTCTTC. The J gene is TRBJ2-1, the V gene TRBV28; TRBD2 is a possible D gene (5 bases). Germline V gene data show CDR1 as MDHEN and CDR2 as SYDVKM. The V gene lost 5 bases and the J gene lost 0 bases, with 14 bases spanning the gap. This CDR3 contains 16 residues.

The chain joins TRBV27 to TRBJ1-6; D ambiguous. The germline V and J ends were trimmed by 8 bases and 9 bases, with 11 bases remaining between them. This CDR3 spans 12 amino acids. Per germline, CDR1 MNHEY and CDR2 SMNVEV (reference sequence). CDR3 residues: CASRGSPSPLHF. CDR3 DNA sequence: TGTGCCAGCCGAGGCTCACCTTCACCCCTCCACTTT.

V and J are TRBV12-5 and TRBJ2-7, with a weak D call TRBD2 (5 bases). The germline gives CDR1 LGHNT, CDR2 FRNRAP. Between the trimmed V and J ends, which lost 2 bases and 4 bases, there was a span of 15 bases. The CDR3 runs 15 residues. CDR3 bases: TGTGCTAGTGGTTTGCAATCCGGGAATCAATACGAGCAGTACTTC. Amino acid sequence: CASGLQSGNQYEQYF.

V and J are TRBV27 and TRBJ1-4; the D is unclear. CDR1 is MNHEY, CDR2 SMNVEV, per germline (reference sequence). The CDR3 runs to 14 residues. V shed 8 bases and J shed 7 bases, with 17 bases lying between them. The CDR3 region is CASRFGVRSEKLFF. The CDR3 DNA reads as TGTGCCAGCCGCTTCGGGGTGCGTTCTGAAAAACTGTTTTTT.

The chain couples TRBV2 to TRBJ1-6; 9 bases line up with TRBD1. Germline V gene lookup returns CDR1 SNHLY and CDR2 FYNNEI. Trimming cost V 2 bases and J 6 bases; bases outside gene matches: 8. The CDR3 runs 17 residues. The CDR3 sequence is CASSETRTGVRNSPLHF. CDR3 DNA: TGTGCCAGCAGTGAAACTCGGACAGGGGTTCGTAATTCACCCCTCCACTTT.

This clone has just a few counts. Other DNA sequences in the sample encode the same CDR3. The V call is TRBV30, the J call TRBJ1-1; D possibly corresponds to TRBD1 (5 bases). Germline V CDR1 and CDR2: GTSNPN, SVGIG (reference sequence). The CDR3 loop spans 13 amino acids. Trimming took off 0 bases at V and 0 bases at J, with 5 bases between the two ends. CDR3 in amino acids: CAWSVQVNTEAFF. CDR3 sequence (DNA): TGTGCCTGGAGTGTACAGGTGAACACTGAAGCTTTCTTT.

The rearrangement uses TRBV7-9 and TRBJ1-1, with D perhaps TRBD1 (5 bases). This CDR3 region has 16 residues. Germline CDR1 reads SEHNR; CDR2 reads FQNEAQ (reference sequence). V gave up 1 base and J gave up 5 bases, with 17 bases separating them. This chain's CDR3 is CASSLGVGQGRTEAFF. CDR3 coding DNA: TGTGCCAGCAGCTTAGGAGTTGGGCAGGGAAGAACTGAAGCTTTCTTT.

V is TRBV6-4 and J is TRBJ2-1; 7 bases align to TRBD1. The CDR3 extends over 16 amino acids. Germline CDR1 MRHNA, CDR2 SNTAGT. The V segment lost 8 bases and the J segment 4 bases; nucleotides outside the gene matches: 14. The CDR3 nucleotides read TGTGCCAGCGGAACCCAGCCGGGACAGAGTTACAATGAGCAGTTCTTC. Translated, it gives CASGTQPGQSYNEQFF.

This clone occurred once. The chain is built from TRBV19 and TRBJ1-4; the D gene is possibly TRBD1 (6 bases). The germline CDR1 and CDR2 sequences are LNHDA and SQIVND (reference sequence). The CDR3 runs 12 residues. Trimming pared 6 bases from V and 8 bases from J, leaving 10 bases between. The CDR3, as DNA: TGTGCCAGTAGCCACAGGGACGAAAAACTGTTTTTT. This encodes CASSHRDEKLFF.

V usage is TRBV7-6 and J usage is TRBJ2-2; 9 nucleotides agree with TRBD2. CDR3 length: 16 amino acids. Germline assignment: CDR1 SGHVS and CDR2 FNYEAQ. Losses at the gene ends were 5 bases for V and 6 bases for J; bases not matched to a gene: 10. CDR3 sequence reads: CASSRGEAGGPGELFF. The CDR3 DNA sequence: TGTGCCAGCAGCCGAGGGGAGGCGGGAGGGCCCGGGGAGCTGTTTTTT.

The chain has TRBV28 and TRBJ1-4; a possible D gene is TRBD1 (5 bases). Deletions cut 3 bases from V and 0 bases from J, with 8 bases between. This CDR3 spans 15 amino acids. CDR1 MDHEN and CDR2 SYDVKM come from the germline V gene. Here the CDR3 DNA reads TGTGCCAGCAGTTTTGACAGCTCAACTAATGAAAAACTGTTTTTT. Its protein product is CASSFDSSTNEKLFF.

The genes are TRBV6-5 and TRBJ1-6; TRBD1 is a possible D gene (6 bases). Germline V lookup: CDR1 MNHEY, CDR2 SVGAGI. V lost 8 bases, J lost 7 bases, and 12 bases lay in between. The CDR3 spans 13 residues. DNA of the CDR3: TGTGCCAGCTCTGACAGGTCGAATTCACCCCTCCACTTT. This sequence encodes CASSDRSNSPLHF.